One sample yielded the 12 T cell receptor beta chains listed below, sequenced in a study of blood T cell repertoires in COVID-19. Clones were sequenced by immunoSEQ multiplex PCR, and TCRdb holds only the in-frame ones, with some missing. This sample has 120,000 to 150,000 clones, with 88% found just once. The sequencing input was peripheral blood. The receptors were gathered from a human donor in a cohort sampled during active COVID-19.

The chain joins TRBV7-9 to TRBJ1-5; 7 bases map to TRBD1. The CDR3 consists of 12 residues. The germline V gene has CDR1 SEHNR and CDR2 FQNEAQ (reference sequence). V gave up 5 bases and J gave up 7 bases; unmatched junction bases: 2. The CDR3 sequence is CASSTQGQPQHF. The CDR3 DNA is TGTGCCAGCAGCACACAGGGGCAGCCCCAGCATTTT.

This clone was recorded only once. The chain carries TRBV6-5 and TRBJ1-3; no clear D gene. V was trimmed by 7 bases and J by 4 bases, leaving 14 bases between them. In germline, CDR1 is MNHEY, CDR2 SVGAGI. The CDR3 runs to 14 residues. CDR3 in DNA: TGTGCCAGCACCACTGCACGGAGAGGAAACACCATATATTTT. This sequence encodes CASTTARRGNTIYF.

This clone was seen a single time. The chain's CDR3 is CASGGQKEYGYTF. The CDR3 DNA reads TGTGCCAGCGGCGGACAAAAGGAATATGGCTACACCTTC. V is TRBV6-5 and J is TRBJ1-2; tentatively, D is TRBD1 (5 bases). CDR1 is MNHEY and CDR2 is SVGAGI in the germline V gene. The ends were cut back, 8 bases at V and 5 bases at J, with 15 bases in the middle. This CDR3 has 13 amino acids.

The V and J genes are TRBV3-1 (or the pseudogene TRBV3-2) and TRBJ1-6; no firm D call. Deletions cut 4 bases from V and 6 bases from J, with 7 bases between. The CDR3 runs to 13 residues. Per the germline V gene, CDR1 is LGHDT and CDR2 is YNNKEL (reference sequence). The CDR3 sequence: CASSLGFNSPLHF. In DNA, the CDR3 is TGTGCCAGCAGCCTCGGGTTTAATTCACCCCTCCACTTT.

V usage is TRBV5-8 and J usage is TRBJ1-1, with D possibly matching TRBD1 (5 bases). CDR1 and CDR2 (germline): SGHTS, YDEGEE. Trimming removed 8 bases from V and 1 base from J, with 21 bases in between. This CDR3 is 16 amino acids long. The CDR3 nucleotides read TGTGCCAGGAGACCGGGACTCTTATCGGGGAACACTGAAGCTTTCTTT. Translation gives CARRPGLLSGNTEAFF.

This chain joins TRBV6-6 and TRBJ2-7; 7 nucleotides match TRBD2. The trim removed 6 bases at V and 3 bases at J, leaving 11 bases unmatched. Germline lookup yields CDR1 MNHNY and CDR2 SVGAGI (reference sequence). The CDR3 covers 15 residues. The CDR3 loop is CASRPREAGLYEQYF. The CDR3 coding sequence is TGTGCCAGCAGGCCTCGGGAAGCGGGACTCTACGAGCAGTACTTC.

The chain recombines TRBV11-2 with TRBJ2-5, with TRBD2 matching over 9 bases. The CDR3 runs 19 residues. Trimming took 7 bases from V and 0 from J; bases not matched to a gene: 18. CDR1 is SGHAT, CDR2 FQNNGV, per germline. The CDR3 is CASTPGGSGGRQYQETQYF. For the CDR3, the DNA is TGTGCCAGCACCCCCGGGGGTAGCGGGGGCCGTCAGTACCAAGAGACCCAGTACTTC.

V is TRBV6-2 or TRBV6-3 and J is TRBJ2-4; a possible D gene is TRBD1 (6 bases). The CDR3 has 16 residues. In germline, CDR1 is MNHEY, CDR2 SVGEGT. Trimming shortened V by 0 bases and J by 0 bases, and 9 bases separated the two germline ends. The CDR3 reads CASSYSTGGAKNIQYF. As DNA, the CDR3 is TGTGCCAGCAGTTACTCGACAGGAGGAGCCAAAAACATTCAGTACTTC.

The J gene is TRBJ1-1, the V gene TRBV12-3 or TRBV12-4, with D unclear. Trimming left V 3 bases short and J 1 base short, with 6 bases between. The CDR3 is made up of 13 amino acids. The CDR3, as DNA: TGTGCCAGCAGTTTTAGCAGGAACACTGAAGCTTTCTTT. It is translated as CASSFSRNTEAFF.

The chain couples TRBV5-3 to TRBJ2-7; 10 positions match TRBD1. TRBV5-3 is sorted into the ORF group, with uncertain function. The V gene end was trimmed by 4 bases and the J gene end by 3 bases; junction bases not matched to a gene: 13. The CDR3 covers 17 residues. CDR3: CARSANPGQGPYYEQYF. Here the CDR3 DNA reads TGTGCCAGAAGCGCCAACCCGGGACAGGGGCCGTACTACGAGCAGTACTTC.

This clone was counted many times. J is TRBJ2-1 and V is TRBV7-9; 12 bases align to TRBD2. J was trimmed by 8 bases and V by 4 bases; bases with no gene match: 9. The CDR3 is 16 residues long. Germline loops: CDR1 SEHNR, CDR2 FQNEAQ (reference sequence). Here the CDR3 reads CASSSTSGGRMDEQFF. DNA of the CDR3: TGTGCCAGCAGCTCGACTAGCGGGGGAAGGATGGATGAGCAGTTCTTC.

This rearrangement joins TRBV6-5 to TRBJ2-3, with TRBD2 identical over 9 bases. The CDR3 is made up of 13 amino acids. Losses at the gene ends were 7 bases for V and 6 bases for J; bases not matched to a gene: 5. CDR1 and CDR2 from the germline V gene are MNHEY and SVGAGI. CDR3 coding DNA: TGTGCCAGCAATAGCGGGGGTCCGGATACGCAGTATTTT. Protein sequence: CASNSGGPDTQYF.